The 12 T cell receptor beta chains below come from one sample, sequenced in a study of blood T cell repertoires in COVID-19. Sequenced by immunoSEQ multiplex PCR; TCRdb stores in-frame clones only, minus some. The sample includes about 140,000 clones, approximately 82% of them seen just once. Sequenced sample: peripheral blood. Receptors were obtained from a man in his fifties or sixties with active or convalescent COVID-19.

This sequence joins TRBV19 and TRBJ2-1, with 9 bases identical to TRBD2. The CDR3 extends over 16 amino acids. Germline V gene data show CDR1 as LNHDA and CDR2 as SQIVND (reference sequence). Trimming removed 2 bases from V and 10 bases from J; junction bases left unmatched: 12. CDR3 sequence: CASSITGTSLQFEQFF. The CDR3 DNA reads TGTGCCAGTAGTATAACCGGGACTAGCCTACAATTCGAGCAGTTCTTC.

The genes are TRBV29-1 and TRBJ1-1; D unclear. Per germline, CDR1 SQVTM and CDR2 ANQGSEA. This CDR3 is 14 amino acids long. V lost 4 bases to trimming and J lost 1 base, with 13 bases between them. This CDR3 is CSVGGKDQNTEAFF. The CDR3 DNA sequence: TGCAGCGTTGGAGGGAAGGACCAGAACACTGAAGCTTTCTTT.

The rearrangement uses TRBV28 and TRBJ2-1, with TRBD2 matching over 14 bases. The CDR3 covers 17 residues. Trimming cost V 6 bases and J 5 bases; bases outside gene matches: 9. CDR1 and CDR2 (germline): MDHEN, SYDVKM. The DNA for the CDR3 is TGTGCCAGCAGCCCTAAACCGGGACTAGCGGGAGACAATGAGCAGTTCTTC. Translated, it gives CASSPKPGLAGDNEQFF.

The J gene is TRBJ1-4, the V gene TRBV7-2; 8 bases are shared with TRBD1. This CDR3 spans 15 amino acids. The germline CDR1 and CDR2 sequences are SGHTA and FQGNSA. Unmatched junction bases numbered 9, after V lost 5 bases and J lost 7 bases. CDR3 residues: CASSARTGRGEKLFF. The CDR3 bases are TGTGCCAGCAGCGCTCGGACAGGGCGCGGTGAAAAACTGTTTTTT.

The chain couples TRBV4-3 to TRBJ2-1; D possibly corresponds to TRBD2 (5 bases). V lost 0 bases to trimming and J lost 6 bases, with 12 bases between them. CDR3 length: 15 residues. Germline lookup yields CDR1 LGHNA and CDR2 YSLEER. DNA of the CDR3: TGCGCCAGCAGCCAAGATACCGGGATGGGCAATGAGCAGTTCTTC. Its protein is CASSQDTGMGNEQFF.

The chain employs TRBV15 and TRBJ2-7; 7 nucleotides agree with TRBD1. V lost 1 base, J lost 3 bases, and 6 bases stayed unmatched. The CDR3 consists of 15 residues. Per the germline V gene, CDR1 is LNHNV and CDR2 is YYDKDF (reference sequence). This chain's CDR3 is CATSRGNRGLYEQYF. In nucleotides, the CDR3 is TGTGCCACCAGCAGAGGGAACAGGGGCCTCTACGAGCAGTACTTC.

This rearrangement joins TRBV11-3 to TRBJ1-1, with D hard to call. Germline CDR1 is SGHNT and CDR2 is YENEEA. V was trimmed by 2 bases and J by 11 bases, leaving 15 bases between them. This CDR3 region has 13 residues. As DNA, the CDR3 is TGTGCCAGCAGCTTATCGGCGGTCGAAGGCGCTTTCTTT. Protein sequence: CASSLSAVEGAFF.

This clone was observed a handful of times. The CDR3 is CASSQPTGADTEAFF. The DNA for the CDR3 is TGTGCCAGCAGCCAACCGACAGGGGCGGACACTGAAGCTTTCTTT. The chain joins TRBV16 to TRBJ1-1, with 8 nucleotides matching TRBD1. The CDR3 consists of 15 residues. V lost 2 bases to trimming and J lost 3 bases; unmatched junction nucleotides: 5. CDR1 and CDR2 from the germline V gene are KGHSY and FQNENV.

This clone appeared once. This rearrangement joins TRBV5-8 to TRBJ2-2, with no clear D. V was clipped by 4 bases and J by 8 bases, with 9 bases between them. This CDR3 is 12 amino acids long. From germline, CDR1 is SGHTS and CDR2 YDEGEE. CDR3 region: CASSPEVGELFF. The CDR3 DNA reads TGTGCCAGCAGCCCAGAAGTAGGGGAGCTGTTTTTT.

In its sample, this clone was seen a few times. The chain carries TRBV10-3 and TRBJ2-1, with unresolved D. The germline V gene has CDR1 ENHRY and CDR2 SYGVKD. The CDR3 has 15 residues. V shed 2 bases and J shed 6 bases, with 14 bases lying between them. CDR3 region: CAISEAVKSTNEQFF. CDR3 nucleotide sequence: TGTGCCATCAGTGAGGCTGTTAAGAGTACCAATGAGCAGTTCTTC.

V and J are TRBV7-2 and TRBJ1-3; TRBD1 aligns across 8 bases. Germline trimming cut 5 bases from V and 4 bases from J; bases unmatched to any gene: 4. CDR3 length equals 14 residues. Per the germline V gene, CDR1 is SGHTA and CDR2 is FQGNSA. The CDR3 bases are TGTGCCAGCAGCGCGGGACAGGAGGGAAACACCATATATTTT. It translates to CASSAGQEGNTIYF. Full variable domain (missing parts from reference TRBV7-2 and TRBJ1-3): GAGVSQSPSNKVTEKGKDVELRCDPISGHTALYWYRQSLGQGLEFLIYFQGNSAPDKSGLPSDRFSAERTGGSVSTLTIQRTQQEDSAVYLCASSAGQEGNTIYFGEGSWLTVV.

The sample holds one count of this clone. As DNA, the CDR3 is TGTGCCTCCTCATGGGGACAGCTGGTCTATGGCTACACCTTC. Residues: CASSWGQLVYGYTF. The genes are TRBV19 and TRBJ1-2; TRBD1 aligns across 7 bases. The CDR3 consists of 14 residues. Germline V gives CDR1 LNHDA, CDR2 SQIVND (reference sequence). The ends lost 11 bases at V and 4 bases at J; junction bases unmatched: 13.